A selection of T cell receptor beta chains follows, all from one sample in a study of blood T cell repertoires in COVID-19. Data came from immunoSEQ multiplex PCR; TCRdb stores just in-frame clones and leaves some out. The table has 400,000 to 550,000 clones, around 89% seen once. Material for sequencing was peripheral blood. The source is a woman younger than 45 with acute or convalescent COVID-19. Each CDR3 is given with its conserved first and last residue. Fields, in order: clone size, J gene, V gene, D gene, CDR3 protein, CDR3 DNA. D genes are given only for firm matches. Rows may omit the clone size; those that give it use once, few, many or a size class.

>NA|TRBJ1-3|TRBV5-6|TRBD1
CASSGGQKYSGNTIYF
TGTGCCAGCAGCGGGGGACAGAAATACTCTGGAAACACCATATATTTT
>NA|TRBJ2-7|TRBV6-1|TRBD2
CASSGLTLRTSVGYEQYF
TGTGCCAGCAGTGGTCTAACTCTTCGGACTAGCGTGGGTTACGAGCAGTACTTC
>NA|TRBJ2-3|TRBV7-6|TRBD2
CASSLLAAGGQADTQYF
TGTGCCAGCAGCTTATTAGCGGCGGGGGGGCAGGCAGATACGCAGTATTTT
>NA|TRBJ2-1|TRBV20-1|TRBD2
CSASLLSGASSSYNEQFF
TGCAGTGCTAGTTTGCTTAGCGGGGCTTCGAGCTCCTACAATGAGCAGTTCTTC
>NA|TRBJ1-1|TRBV6-5|NA
CASSLNRDLNTEAFF
TGTGCCAGCAGCTTAAACAGGGATTTGAACACTGAAGCTTTCTTT
>NA|TRBJ1-2|TRBV29-1|TRBD1
CSAGTGGDYGYTF
TGCAGCGCAGGGACAGGGGGCGACTATGGCTACACCTTC
>NA|TRBJ2-5|TRBV2|TRBD1
CASQGQGPGYQETQYF
TGTGCCAGCCAGGGACAGGGGCCCGGGTACCAAGAGACCCAGTACTTC
>NA|TRBJ2-5|TRBV7-2|TRBD2
CASSLGGSGRETQYF
TGTGCCAGCAGCTTAGGTGGTAGCGGGAGGGAGACCCAGTACTTC
>NA|TRBJ2-7|TRBV21-1|NA
CARHIQAPRDEQYF
TGTGCCAGACACATACAGGCCCCTCGGGACGAGCAGTACTTC
>NA|TRBJ2-1|TRBV5-1|TRBD2
CASSRTGLAGGYNEQFF
TGCGCCAGCAGCCGCACGGGACTAGCGGGGGGGTACAATGAGCAGTTCTTC
>NA|TRBJ2-4|TRBV6-6|NA
CASSSGAKNIQYF
TGTGCCAGCAGCTCGGGGGCCAAAAACATTCAGTACTTC
>NA|TRBJ2-2|TRBV7-6|NA
CASSLQGSDTGELFF
TGTGCCAGCAGCTTGCAGGGGTCCGACACCGGGGAGCTGTTTTTT
>NA|TRBJ1-1|TRBV29-1|NA
CSVVGRALNTEAFF
TGCAGCGTTGTAGGCAGGGCCTTGAACACTGAAGCTTTCTTT
>NA|TRBJ2-5|TRBV28|NA
CATRGPANAYQETQYF
TGTGCCACCCGAGGTCCGGCAAACGCCTACCAAGAGACCCAGTACTTC
>NA|TRBJ1-5|TRBV6-6|NA
CASSYAGVNQPQHF
TGTGCCAGCAGTTACGCAGGGGTCAATCAGCCCCAGCATTTT
>once|TRBJ1-1|TRBV10-3|NA
CAIKGRGGTNTEAFF
TGTGCCATCAAGGGAAGGGGAGGGACAAACACTGAAGCTTTCTTT
>NA|TRBJ1-1|TRBV5-8|NA
CASSLVLVGTEAFF
TGTGCCAGCAGCTTGGTTCTGGTCGGCACTGAAGCTTTCTTT
>NA|TRBJ1-2|TRBV5-1|NA
CASSGEGDGYTF
TGCGCCAGCAGCGGGGAGGGGGACGGCTACACCTTC
>few|TRBJ1-1|TRBV5-6|NA
CASSLGVGYTEAFF
TGTGCCAGCAGCTTGGGGGTCGGGTACACTGAAGCTTTCTTT
>NA|TRBJ2-3|TRBV2|NA
CASSSRDTDTQYF
TGTGCCAGCAGCTCTCGGGACACAGATACGCAGTATTTT
>NA|TRBJ1-2|TRBV2|TRBD1
CASTRDSGPYGYTF
TGTGCCAGCACCCGGGACAGTGGTCCCTATGGCTACACCTTC
>NA|TRBJ1-2|TRBV5-1|NA
CASRSPVVTIYGYTF
TGCGCCAGCAGATCCCCTGTTGTTACAATATATGGCTACACCTTC